This T cell receptor beta chain comes out of a study of shared T cell receptors in the human thymus. The CDR3 length is 17 residues. Germline loops: CDR1 MGHRA, CDR2 YSYEKL. The germline V and J ends were trimmed by 0 bases and 3 bases, with 15 bases remaining between them. Assay: immunoSEQ multiplex PCR; the TCRdb copy retains only in-frame clones and omits some. The sample comprises about 730,000 clones, 70% to 90% of which are singletons, and roughly 0.01% rests with the top ten. The sample was also reused in another study, on human thymus T cells. That study adds: Congenital heart defects were the reason for the corrective surgery that the donors, healthy Finnish infants, were having. Corrective heart surgery yielded resections, and these provided the thymus tissue. Blood and thymic repertoires both appeared biased in V and J gene usage. Highly overlapping thymic repertoires in unrelated individuals were reported by related research.

The sample taken for sequencing was thymocytes. The V call is TRBV4-1, the J call TRBJ1-5; weak D call: TRBD1 (6 bases). This clonotype was sampled from a girl younger than two with a congenital heart defect. The CDR3 is CASSQDSAGASNQPQHF. CDR3 sequence (DNA): TGCGCCAGCAGCCAAGATTCCGCGGGGGCCTCCAATCAGCCCCAGCATTTT.